This T cell receptor (beta chain) was sequenced during a study of T-cell reconstitution after alpha-beta-depleted transplantation in children. The sample holds many counts of this clonotype. This sample's TCRbeta library carried unique molecular identifier barcodes. TCRdb called the PCR reads again in MiXCR, with one record for every CDR3 protein. The sample includes 200,000 to 250,000 distinct CDR3 sequences, 8% to 10% seen only once; the top ten take over 5.5%. The length of the CDR3 is 16 residues. Unmatched junction bases numbered 13, after V lost 4 bases and J lost 7 bases. Germline CDR1 reads SGHDN; CDR2 reads FVKESK.

The starting material was PBMCs from the stem cell graft donor, obtained from the stem cell graft. This receptor was obtained from a human donor who donated a stem cell graft to a child with acute lymphoblastic leukemia. The J gene is TRBJ2-7, the V gene TRBV14; 10 bases are shared with TRBD1. CDR3 nucleotide sequence: TGTGCCAGCAGCCCGACCCTTTGGGACAGGGGAGGGGAGCAGTACTTC. Encoded protein: CASSPTLWDRGGEQYF.